These T cell receptor beta chains were read from a single sample in a study of cytomegalovirus exposure and HLA in healthy donors. The protocol was immunoSEQ multiplex PCR, while the TCRdb copy is restricted to in-frame clones and leaves out a portion. Of 150,000 or so clones listed, just over 85% are singletons. The sequenced sample was PBMCs. Receptors were obtained from a human donor in good health. CDR3s include the opening cysteine and the closing phenylalanine or tryptophan. Each record gives: V gene, D gene, clone size, J gene, CDR3 protein, CDR3 DNA. D genes are given only for firm matches. The size entry is marked missing in some rows and otherwise reads once, few, many or a size class.

v_call: TRBV5-4
d_call: .
clone_size: .
j_call: TRBJ1-4
cdr3_aa: CASSPLQAINEKLFF
cdr3_nt: TGTGCCAGCAGTCCTTTACAGGCCATTAATGAAAAACTGTTTTTT

v_call: TRBV19
d_call: TRBD1
clone_size: .
j_call: TRBJ1-1
cdr3_aa: CATSLQGARNTEAFF
cdr3_nt: TGTGCCACCTCTTTGCAGGGGGCGAGGAACACTGAAGCTTTCTTT

v_call: TRBV30
d_call: TRBD2
clone_size: .
j_call: TRBJ2-7
cdr3_aa: CAWSGDYYYEQYF
cdr3_nt: TGTGCCTGGAGTGGGGACTATTACTACGAGCAGTACTTC

v_call: TRBV6-1
d_call: .
clone_size: .
j_call: TRBJ1-5
cdr3_aa: CASILRGYSNQPQHF
cdr3_nt: TGTGCCAGCATCCTACGTGGTTATAGCAATCAGCCCCAGCATTTT

v_call: TRBV21-1
d_call: .
clone_size: .
j_call: TRBJ1-2
cdr3_aa: CASSSNRGTANYGYTF
cdr3_nt: TGTGCCAGCAGCAGTAACAGGGGGACGGCTAACTATGGCTACACCTTC

v_call: TRBV14
d_call: TRBD1
clone_size: .
j_call: TRBJ2-7
cdr3_aa: CASSTIPPGQGPYEQYF
cdr3_nt: TGTGCCAGCTCGACAATTCCCCCGGGACAGGGTCCCTACGAGCAGTACTTC

v_call: TRBV5-4
d_call: TRBD2
clone_size: .
j_call: TRBJ2-1
cdr3_aa: CASNAQGLEQFF
cdr3_nt: TGTGCCAGCAACGCCCAGGGACTAGAGCAGTTCTTC

v_call: TRBV27
d_call: .
clone_size: .
j_call: TRBJ1-5
cdr3_aa: CASRDSGLAQPQHF
cdr3_nt: TGTGCCAGCAGGGACTCCGGACTCGCCCAGCCCCAGCATTTT

v_call: TRBV28
d_call: .
clone_size: .
j_call: TRBJ1-5
cdr3_aa: CASSSITGTIYSNQPQHF
cdr3_nt: TGTGCCAGCAGTTCCATAACAGGGACCATTTATAGCAATCAGCCCCAGCATTTT

v_call: TRBV28
d_call: .
clone_size: .
j_call: TRBJ2-5
cdr3_aa: CAGATNAWETQYF
cdr3_nt: TGTGCGGGAGCTACAAACGCGTGGGAGACCCAGTACTTC

v_call: TRBV29-1
d_call: .
clone_size: .
j_call: TRBJ2-1
cdr3_aa: CSVEDFSMSSYNEQFF
cdr3_nt: TGCAGCGTTGAAGACTTTAGCATGAGCTCCTACAATGAGCAGTTCTTC

v_call: TRBV5-1
d_call: .
clone_size: many
j_call: TRBJ2-7
cdr3_aa: CASSLEDNYEQYF
cdr3_nt: TGCGCCAGCAGCTTGGAGGACAACTACGAGCAGTACTTC

v_call: TRBV27
d_call: TRBD1
clone_size: .
j_call: TRBJ2-7
cdr3_aa: CASSPDGIRTGTGYSNYEQYF
cdr3_nt: TGTGCCAGCAGTCCAGATGGTATTAGGACCGGGACAGGGTACAGCAACTACGAGCAGTACTTC

v_call: TRBV19
d_call: TRBD1
clone_size: few
j_call: TRBJ2-7
cdr3_aa: CASSTPGQGSYEQYF
cdr3_nt: TGTGCCAGTAGTACTCCGGGACAGGGTTCCTACGAGCAGTACTTC

v_call: TRBV4-1
d_call: .
clone_size: .
j_call: TRBJ1-4
cdr3_aa: CASSQWGGRTNEKLFF
cdr3_nt: TGCGCCAGCAGCCAATGGGGGGGGCGAACTAATGAAAAACTGTTTTTT

v_call: TRBV2
d_call: .
clone_size: .
j_call: TRBJ1-1
cdr3_aa: CASGGAEAFF
cdr3_nt: TGTGCCAGCGGCGGGGCTGAAGCTTTCTTT

v_call: TRBV2
d_call: TRBD2
clone_size: .
j_call: TRBJ2-1
cdr3_aa: CASSYGGAGAPGNEQFF
cdr3_nt: TGTGCCAGCAGCTATGGGGGTGCGGGAGCTCCGGGCAATGAGCAGTTCTTC

v_call: TRBV28
d_call: TRBD1
clone_size: .
j_call: TRBJ1-2
cdr3_aa: CASSRGTADSANYGYTF
cdr3_nt: TGTGCCAGCAGCCGAGGGACAGCCGATTCGGCTAACTATGGCTACACCTTC

v_call: TRBV4-1
d_call: .
clone_size: once
j_call: TRBJ1-5
cdr3_aa: CASSQDGYSNQPQHF
cdr3_nt: TGCGCCAGCAGCCAAGACGGTTATAGCAATCAGCCCCAGCATTTT

v_call: TRBV5-1
d_call: TRBD2
clone_size: .
j_call: TRBJ2-1
cdr3_aa: CASRVGSGSVSSYNEQFF
cdr3_nt: TGCGCCAGCAGGGTGGGAAGCGGGAGCGTATCCTCCTACAATGAGCAGTTCTTC

v_call: TRBV5-6
d_call: TRBD1
clone_size: .
j_call: TRBJ2-1
cdr3_aa: CASSLLAGTANNEQFF
cdr3_nt: TGTGCCAGCAGCTTGCTAGCCGGGACAGCGAACAATGAGCAGTTCTTC

v_call: TRBV7-3
d_call: .
clone_size: .
j_call: TRBJ1-1
cdr3_aa: CASSPQGSNTEAFF
cdr3_nt: TGTGCCAGCAGCCCACAGGGTTCGAACACTGAAGCTTTCTTT

v_call: TRBV2
d_call: TRBD2
clone_size: .
j_call: TRBJ2-3
cdr3_aa: CASRWGGDSTDTQYF
cdr3_nt: TGTGCCAGCAGATGGGGAGGGGATAGCACAGATACGCAGTATTTT

v_call: TRBV20-1
d_call: TRBD1
clone_size: .
j_call: TRBJ1-2
cdr3_aa: CSAESGQLGTF
cdr3_nt: TGCAGTGCTGAATCGGGACAGTTGGGGACCTTC

v_call: TRBV4-1
d_call: .
clone_size: few
j_call: TRBJ2-7
cdr3_aa: CASSQEQYYEQYF
cdr3_nt: TGCGCCAGCAGCCAAGAACAGTACTACGAGCAGTACTTC

v_call: TRBV15
d_call: TRBD2
clone_size: .
j_call: TRBJ2-1
cdr3_aa: CATSRAAGGTNEQFF
cdr3_nt: TGTGCCACCAGCAGAGCAGCGGGAGGCACTAATGAGCAGTTCTTC

v_call: TRBV9
d_call: .
clone_size: .
j_call: TRBJ2-1
cdr3_aa: CASSVFSGTPGEYNEQFF
cdr3_nt: TGTGCCAGCAGCGTATTTTCCGGGACCCCGGGAGAGTACAATGAGCAGTTCTTC

v_call: TRBV7-9
d_call: TRBD2
clone_size: once
j_call: TRBJ2-1
cdr3_aa: CASSAYVAGEADEQFF
cdr3_nt: TGTGCCAGCAGCGCCTACGTAGCGGGAGAGGCCGATGAGCAGTTCTTC

v_call: TRBV7-2
d_call: .
clone_size: once
j_call: TRBJ2-1
cdr3_aa: CASSLVEYNEQFF
cdr3_nt: TGTGCCAGCAGCTTAGTGGAGTACAATGAGCAGTTCTTC

v_call: TRBV14
d_call: .
clone_size: .
j_call: TRBJ2-3
cdr3_aa: CASSQDFGDTDTQYF
cdr3_nt: TGTGCCAGCAGCCAAGATTTCGGGGACACAGATACGCAGTATTTT

v_call: TRBV29-1
d_call: .
clone_size: .
j_call: TRBJ2-7
cdr3_aa: CSVADSYEQYF
cdr3_nt: TGCAGCGTCGCGGACAGCTACGAGCAGTACTTC

v_call: TRBV4-3
d_call: TRBD1
clone_size: .
j_call: TRBJ1-4
cdr3_aa: CASSQLSAGTDNEKLFF
cdr3_nt: TGCGCCAGCAGCCAACTATCCGCCGGGACAGATAATGAAAAACTGTTTTTT

v_call: TRBV4-3
d_call: .
clone_size: .
j_call: TRBJ2-1
cdr3_aa: CASSQDVLAPNNEQFF
cdr3_nt: TGCGCCAGCAGCCAAGATGTGTTGGCACCCAACAATGAGCAGTTCTTC

v_call: TRBV9
d_call: .
clone_size: .
j_call: TRBJ2-7
cdr3_aa: CASSVDYASYEQYF
cdr3_nt: TGTGCCAGCAGCGTAGACTATGCTAGTTACGAGCAGTACTTC

v_call: TRBV6-1
d_call: .
clone_size: .
j_call: TRBJ1-5
cdr3_aa: CASSDGPPPQHF
cdr3_nt: TGTGCCAGCAGTGATGGGCCTCCGCCCCAGCATTTT

v_call: TRBV10-1
d_call: .
clone_size: few
j_call: TRBJ2-1
cdr3_aa: CASFLREQFF
cdr3_nt: TGCGCCAGCTTTTTGCGTGAGCAGTTCTTC

v_call: TRBV9
d_call: TRBD1
clone_size: .
j_call: TRBJ1-6
cdr3_aa: CASSVRQGESSPLHF
cdr3_nt: TGTGCCAGCAGCGTCCGACAGGGAGAGAGTTCACCCCTCCACTTT

v_call: TRBV5-4
d_call: TRBD2
clone_size: .
j_call: TRBJ2-1
cdr3_aa: CASSLVASGGTEQFF
cdr3_nt: TGTGCCAGCAGCTTGGTTGCTAGCGGGGGGACTGAGCAGTTCTTC

v_call: TRBV19
d_call: .
clone_size: .
j_call: TRBJ1-5
cdr3_aa: CASSIWGQSNQPQHF
cdr3_nt: TGTGCCAGTAGTATTTGGGGGCAGAGCAATCAGCCCCAGCATTTT

v_call: TRBV14
d_call: .
clone_size: few
j_call: TRBJ1-5
cdr3_aa: CASSQDRRRDPSYQPQHF
cdr3_nt: TGTGCCAGCAGCCAAGATCGTCGGAGGGACCCAAGTTATCAGCCCCAGCATTTT

v_call: TRBV30
d_call: .
clone_size: .
j_call: TRBJ2-2
cdr3_aa: CAWSLGLNTGELFF
cdr3_nt: TGTGCCTGGAGCCTCGGACTTAACACCGGGGAGCTGTTTTTT

v_call: TRBV13
d_call: .
clone_size: once
j_call: TRBJ2-7
cdr3_aa: CASSRPLQEREQYF
cdr3_nt: TGTGCCAGCAGCCGTCCACTACAAGAGAGGGAGCAGTACTTC

v_call: TRBV5-8
d_call: .
clone_size: .
j_call: TRBJ1-5
cdr3_aa: CASSLQGTYSNQPQHF
cdr3_nt: TGTGCCAGCAGCTTACAGGGAACATATAGCAATCAGCCCCAGCATTTT

v_call: TRBV5-5
d_call: .
clone_size: .
j_call: TRBJ2-7
cdr3_aa: CASSLAAGLAYEQYF
cdr3_nt: TGTGCCAGCAGCTTGGCCGCAGGCCTCGCCTACGAGCAGTACTTC

v_call: TRBV29-1
d_call: TRBD1
clone_size: .
j_call: TRBJ1-4
cdr3_aa: CSARDSLNEKLFF
cdr3_nt: TGCAGCGCTAGGGACAGCTTAAATGAAAAACTGTTTTTT

v_call: TRBV5-1
d_call: TRBD1
clone_size: .
j_call: TRBJ2-7
cdr3_aa: CASSFGGQGAIYEQYF
cdr3_nt: TGCGCCAGCAGCTTTGGGGGACAGGGGGCAATCTACGAGCAGTACTTC

v_call: TRBV5-1
d_call: .
clone_size: .
j_call: TRBJ1-2
cdr3_aa: CASSLQGGYGYTF
cdr3_nt: TGCGCCAGCAGCTTACAGGGCGGTTATGGCTACACCTTC

v_call: TRBV6-1
d_call: TRBD1
clone_size: .
j_call: TRBJ2-7
cdr3_aa: CASSLDRGYEQYF
cdr3_nt: TGTGCCAGCAGCTTAGACAGGGGCTACGAGCAGTACTTC

v_call: TRBV27
d_call: .
clone_size: .
j_call: TRBJ2-1
cdr3_aa: CASSSAGSVYNEQFF
cdr3_nt: TGTGCCAGCAGTTCGGCGGGATCGGTCTACAATGAGCAGTTCTTC

v_call: TRBV15
d_call: .
clone_size: .
j_call: TRBJ1-1
cdr3_aa: CATSRASGGYTEAFF
cdr3_nt: TGTGCCACCAGCAGAGCCTCGGGAGGGTACACTGAAGCTTTCTTT

v_call: TRBV6-6
d_call: TRBD1
clone_size: once
j_call: TRBJ2-1
cdr3_aa: CASSYKGQGNNEQFF
cdr3_nt: TGTGCCAGCAGTTACAAGGGACAGGGAAACAATGAGCAGTTCTTC

v_call: TRBV9
d_call: TRBD1
clone_size: .
j_call: TRBJ1-5
cdr3_aa: CASSLSGTGVQPQHF
cdr3_nt: TGTGCCAGCAGCTTATCCGGGACAGGGGTTCAGCCCCAGCATTTT

v_call: TRBV9
d_call: .
clone_size: .
j_call: TRBJ2-7
cdr3_aa: CASSARAGPTHEQYF
cdr3_nt: TGTGCCAGCAGCGCAAGGGCGGGACCGACTCACGAGCAGTACTTC

v_call: TRBV6-5
d_call: TRBD1
clone_size: .
j_call: TRBJ1-1
cdr3_aa: CASSYDRGTEAFF
cdr3_nt: TGTGCCAGCAGCTACGACAGGGGCACTGAAGCTTTCTTT

v_call: TRBV7-9
d_call: .
clone_size: .
j_call: TRBJ1-2
cdr3_aa: CASSLDFLEGTGYTF
cdr3_nt: TGTGCCAGCAGCTTAGACTTTTTGGAGGGAACGGGCTACACCTTC

v_call: TRBV11-2
d_call: .
clone_size: .
j_call: TRBJ2-3
cdr3_aa: CASSLRFATDTQYF
cdr3_nt: TGTGCCAGCAGCTTGAGATTTGCCACAGATACGCAGTATTTT

v_call: TRBV27
d_call: TRBD1
clone_size: .
j_call: TRBJ1-1
cdr3_aa: CASSLWDRATEAFF
cdr3_nt: TGTGCCAGCAGTTTATGGGACAGGGCGACTGAAGCTTTCTTT